This TCR beta chain came from a study of blood T cells in healthy people across ages. Study-wide results and caveats: Higher naive T cell percentage went strongly together with higher TCR beta diversity. Higher diversity and more naive CD4+ cells were features of long-lived donors, compared to aged donors.

Trimming took 0 bases from V and 4 from J; bases not matched to a gene: 7. CDR3 length: 15 residues. Germline-derived CDR1 and CDR2 are DFQATT and SNEGSKA (reference sequence). Donors were healthy Caucasian individuals from Russia aged roughly 6 to 95. Combining a sample-barcoded 5' primer with a J-beta primer mix, a second PCR ran for roughly 6 to 11 cycles. Each CDR3 protein gets one entry after TCRdb re-called the 5' RACE reads with MiXCR. The profile shows under 2,000,000 distinct CDR3 sequences, 49% of them singletons. A word on this clonotype: Antigen: not known.

The sequence was collected from a woman in her thirties or forties in good health. Sequences were obtained from blood. The chain is built from TRBV20-1 and TRBJ2-7, with TRBD1 identical over 9 bases. The CDR3 nucleotides are TGCAGTGCTAGAGAAGGGACAGGGTTTTGGTACGAGCAGTACTTC. Translated: CSAREGTGFWYEQYF.